This TCR beta chain was captured by sequencing in a study of blood T cell repertoires in COVID-19. The wider study: COVID-19 samples, acute and convalescent, were from the United States, Italy and Spain.

Clones were read by immunoSEQ multiplex PCR, and TCRdb kept only the in-frame ones, dropping some. The repertoire includes around 150,000 clones, roughly nine tenths of them detected once, and 15% to 20% sits in the top ten. With 5 bases removed from V and 4 bases from J, the gap between germline ends came to 6 bases. Germline V gene sequence: CDR1 LNHDA, CDR2 SQIVND (reference sequence). The CDR3 consists of 12 residues. The specimen sequenced was peripheral blood. The chain couples TRBV19 to TRBJ1-3; D is ambiguous. The receptor was isolated from a man in his sixties with active or convalescent COVID-19. DNA of the CDR3: TGTGCCAGTAGTCACTGGGGAAACACCATATATTTT. Translating gives CASSHWGNTIYF.